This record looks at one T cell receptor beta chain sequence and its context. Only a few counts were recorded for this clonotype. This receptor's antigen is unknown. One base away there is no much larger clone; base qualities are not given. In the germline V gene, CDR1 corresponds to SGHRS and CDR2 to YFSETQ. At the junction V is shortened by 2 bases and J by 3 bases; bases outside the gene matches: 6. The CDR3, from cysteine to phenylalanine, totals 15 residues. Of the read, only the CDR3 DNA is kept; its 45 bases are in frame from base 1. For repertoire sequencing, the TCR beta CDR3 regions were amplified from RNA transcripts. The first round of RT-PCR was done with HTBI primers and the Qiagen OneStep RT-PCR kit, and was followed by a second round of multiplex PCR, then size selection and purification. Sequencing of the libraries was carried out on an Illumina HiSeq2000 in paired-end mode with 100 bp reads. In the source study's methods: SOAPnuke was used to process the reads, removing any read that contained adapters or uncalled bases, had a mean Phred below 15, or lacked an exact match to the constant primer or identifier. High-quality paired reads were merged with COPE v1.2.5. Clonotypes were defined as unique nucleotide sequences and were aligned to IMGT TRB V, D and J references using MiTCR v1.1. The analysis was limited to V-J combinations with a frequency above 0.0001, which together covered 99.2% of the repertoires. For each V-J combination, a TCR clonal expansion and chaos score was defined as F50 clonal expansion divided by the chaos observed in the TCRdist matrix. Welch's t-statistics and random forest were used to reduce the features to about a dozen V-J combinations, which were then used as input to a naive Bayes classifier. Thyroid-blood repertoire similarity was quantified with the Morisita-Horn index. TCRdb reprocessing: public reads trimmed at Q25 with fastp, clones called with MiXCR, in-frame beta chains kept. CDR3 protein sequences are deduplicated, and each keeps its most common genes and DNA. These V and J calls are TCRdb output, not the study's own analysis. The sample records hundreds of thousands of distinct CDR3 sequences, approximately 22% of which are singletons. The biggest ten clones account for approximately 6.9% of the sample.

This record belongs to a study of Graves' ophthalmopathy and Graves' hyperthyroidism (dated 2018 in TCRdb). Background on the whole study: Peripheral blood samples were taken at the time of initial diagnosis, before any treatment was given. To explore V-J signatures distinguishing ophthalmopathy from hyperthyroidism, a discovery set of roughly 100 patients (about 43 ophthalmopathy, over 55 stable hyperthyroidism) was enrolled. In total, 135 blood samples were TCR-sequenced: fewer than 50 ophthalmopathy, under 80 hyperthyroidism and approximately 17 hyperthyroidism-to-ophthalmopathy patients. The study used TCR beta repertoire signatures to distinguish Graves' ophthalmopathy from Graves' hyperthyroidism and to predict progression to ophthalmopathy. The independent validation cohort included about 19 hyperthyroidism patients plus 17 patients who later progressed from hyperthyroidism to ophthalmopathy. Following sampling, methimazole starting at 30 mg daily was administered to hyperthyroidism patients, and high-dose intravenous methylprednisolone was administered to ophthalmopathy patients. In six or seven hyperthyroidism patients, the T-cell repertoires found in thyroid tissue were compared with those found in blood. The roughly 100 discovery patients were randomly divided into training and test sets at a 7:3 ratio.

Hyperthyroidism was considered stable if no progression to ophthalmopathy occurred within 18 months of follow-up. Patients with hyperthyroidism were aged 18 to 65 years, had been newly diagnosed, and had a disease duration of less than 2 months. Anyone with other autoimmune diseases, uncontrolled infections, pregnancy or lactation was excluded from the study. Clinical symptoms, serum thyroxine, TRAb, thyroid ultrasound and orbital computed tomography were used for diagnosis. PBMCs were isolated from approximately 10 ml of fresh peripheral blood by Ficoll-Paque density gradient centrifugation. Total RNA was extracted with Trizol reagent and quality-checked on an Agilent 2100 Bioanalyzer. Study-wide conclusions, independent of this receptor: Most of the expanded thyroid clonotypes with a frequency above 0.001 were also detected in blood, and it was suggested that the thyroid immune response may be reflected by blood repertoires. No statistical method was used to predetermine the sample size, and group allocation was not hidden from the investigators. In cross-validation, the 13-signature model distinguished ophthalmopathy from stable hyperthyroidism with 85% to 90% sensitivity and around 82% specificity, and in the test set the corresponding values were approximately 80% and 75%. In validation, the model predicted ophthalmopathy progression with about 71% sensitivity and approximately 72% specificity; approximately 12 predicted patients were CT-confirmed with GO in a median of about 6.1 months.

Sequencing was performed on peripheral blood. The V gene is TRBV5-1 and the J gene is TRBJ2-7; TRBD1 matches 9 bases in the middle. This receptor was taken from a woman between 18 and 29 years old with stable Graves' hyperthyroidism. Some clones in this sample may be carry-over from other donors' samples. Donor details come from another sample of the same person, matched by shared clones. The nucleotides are TGCGCCAGCAGCTTTGGACAGGGGTATGTCTACGAGCAGTACTTC. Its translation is CASSFGQGYVYEQYF.